The 32 T cell receptor beta chains below all came from one sample that was sequenced in a study of blood T cell repertoires in COVID-19. TCRdb keeps only in-frame clones here, not all; method: immunoSEQ multiplex PCR. The sample includes tens of thousands of clones, 80% to 90% of them seen just once. The sequenced material came from peripheral blood. The receptors shown here come from a woman older than 75 with COVID-19, enrolled during active disease.

V and J are TRBV21-1 and TRBJ1-2; TRBD1 is the table's D call and was not checked against the DNA. TRBV21-1 has pseudogene status. This CDR3 region has 15 residues. This chain's CDR3 is CASSVSDTLGYGYTF. DNA of the CDR3: TGTGCCAGCAGCGTATCGGACACCCTCGGCTATGGCTACACCTTC.

The rearrangement links TRBV6-5 to TRBJ1-5, with 7 bases lining up with TRBD1. In germline, CDR1 is MNHEY, CDR2 SVGAGI. The CDR3 is 14 residues long. V lost 6 bases to trimming and J lost 6 bases; unmatched junction nucleotides: 8. The CDR3 sequence: CASSVSTGFQPQHF. The CDR3, as DNA: TGTGCCAGCAGCGTCTCGACAGGGTTTCAGCCCCAGCATTTT.

The chain joins TRBV5-1 to TRBJ1-1; 8 bases are shared with TRBD1. Trimming took 4 bases from V and 7 from J; bases not matched to a gene: 9. This CDR3 has 14 residues. Germline CDR1 and CDR2: SGHRS and YFSETQ. The CDR3 loop is CASSGRTGHLEAFF. The CDR3 nucleotides read TGCGCCAGCAGCGGAAGGACAGGGCACCTTGAAGCTTTCTTT.

The chain joins TRBV6-5 to TRBJ1-1, with 9 positions matching TRBD1. With V trimmed by 6 bases and J by 8 bases, 13 bases remained unmatched. The CDR3 runs 15 residues. Per germline, CDR1 MNHEY and CDR2 SVGAGI. In DNA, the CDR3 is TGTGCCAGCAGACCCCTGACAGGGGGTAAAGGAGAAGCTTTCTTT. Translated: CASRPLTGGKGEAFF.

CDR3 DNA: TGTGCCAGCCTTAGACCCCCAGGGGGAAGCACTGAAGCTTTCTTT. Protein product: CASLRPPGGSTEAFF. The rearrangement links TRBV2 to TRBJ1-1; 7 positions agree with TRBD1. From germline, CDR1 is SNHLY and CDR2 FYNNEI. Trimming took 8 bases from V and 4 from J; bases not matched to a gene: 13. This CDR3 spans 15 amino acids.

This chain uses TRBV11-2 with TRBJ1-1; 10 nucleotides line up with TRBD1. The CDR3 contains 17 residues. Germline V lookup: CDR1 SGHAT, CDR2 FQNNGV. The ends lost 0 bases at V and 1 base at J; junction bases unmatched: 5. The CDR3 loop reads CASSLDDRGRRNTEAFF. CDR3 DNA sequence: TGTGCCAGCAGCTTAGATGACAGGGGGCGCCGGAACACTGAAGCTTTCTTT.

This clone was seen once. The chain employs TRBV4-1 and TRBJ2-2; 13 nucleotides align to TRBD2. The germline gives CDR1 MGHRA, CDR2 YSYEKL. The CDR3 length is 19 residues. J gave up 3 bases and V 0 bases, and 7 bases lay outside the gene matches. CDR3 protein: CASSQDRLAGGLDTGELFF. DNA for the CDR3: TGCGCCAGCAGCCAAGACCGACTAGCGGGAGGATTGGACACCGGGGAGCTGTTTTTT.

V is TRBV30 and J is TRBJ1-2; the D is unclear. CDR1 is GTSNPN and CDR2 is SVGIG in the germline V gene (reference sequence). The CDR3 loop spans 11 amino acids. V was trimmed by 5 bases and J by 14 bases, leaving 18 bases between them. The CDR3 protein is CAWVRGGPYTF. CDR3 nucleotide sequence: TGTGCCTGGGTCCGAGGAGGGCCCTATACCTTC.

This chain links TRBV19 with TRBJ1-1, with TRBD1 identical over 7 bases. CDR3 length: 15 amino acids. Germline-derived CDR1 and CDR2 are LNHDA and SQIVND (reference sequence). V shed 7 bases and J 0 bases; nucleotides not matched to a gene: 8. The CDR3 nucleotides read TGTGCCAGTACCATCGGGCAGGGGGTGAACACTGAAGCTTTCTTT. Translation gives CASTIGQGVNTEAFF.

V is TRBV4-2 and J is TRBJ1-1; the match to TRBD1 covers 10 bases. CDR1 and CDR2 (germline): LGHNA, YNFKEQ. V gave up 1 base and J gave up 3 bases; unmatched junction bases: 2. The CDR3 has 15 residues. The CDR3 nucleotides are TGTGCCAGCAGCCAAGGACAGGGGGCGTACACTGAAGCTTTCTTT. This sequence encodes CASSQGQGAYTEAFF.

The chain joins TRBV18 to TRBJ1-1; TRBD1 agrees at 7 bases. CDR1 is KGHSH and CDR2 is LQKENI in the germline V gene. This CDR3 region has 16 residues. After removal of 5 bases from V and 1 base from J, the junction contained 10 bases not matched to a gene. The CDR3 loop is CASSSRRGWANTEAFF. In DNA, the CDR3 is TGTGCCAGCTCATCGCGCAGGGGGTGGGCGAACACTGAAGCTTTCTTT. Drawing the rest from reference TRBV18 and TRBJ1-1, the complete variable domain is NAGVMQNPRHLVRRRGQEARLRCSPMKGHSHVYWYRQLPEEGLKFMVYLQKENIIDESGMPKERFSAEFPKEGPSILRIQQVVRGDSAAYFCASSSRRGWANTEAFFGQGTRLTVV.

This chain links TRBV4-1 with TRBJ1-5, with D unclear. Trimming took 4 bases from V and 6 from J, leaving 16 bases between them. From germline, CDR1 is MGHRA and CDR2 YSYEKL. The CDR3 loop spans 15 amino acids. In DNA, the CDR3 is TGCGCCAGCAGCCTCCAATATGGTTACGGTCAGCCCCAGCATTTT. Its protein product is CASSLQYGYGQPQHF.

This clone has only a few counts. The CDR3 coding sequence is TGTGCCAGCAGCGTAGGTAGCGGGGGTTACAATGAGCAGTTCTTC. Translation gives CASSVGSGGYNEQFF. The chain joins TRBV9 to TRBJ2-1; 9 bases line up with TRBD2. The CDR3 sequence is 15 residues long. The ends lost 0 bases at V and 4 bases at J; junction bases unmatched: 2. The germline V gene has CDR1 SGDLS and CDR2 YYNGEE.

In nucleotides, the CDR3 is TGCAGCGTTGAGCTAGCGGGGGGCGGGGATGAGCAGTTCTTC. It is translated as CSVELAGGGDEQFF. The V gene is TRBV29-1, the J gene TRBJ2-1; TRBD2 matches at 11 bases. The CDR3 covers 14 residues. Germline CDR1 reads SQVTM; CDR2 reads ANQGSEA. V was pared by 3 bases and J by 8 bases, with 6 bases of the junction left unmatched.

The chain uses TRBV2 and TRBJ1-1; D is uncertain. From germline, CDR1 is SNHLY and CDR2 FYNNEI. This CDR3 region has 14 residues. V was trimmed by 6 bases and J by 6 bases, leaving 17 bases between them. CDR3 in amino acids: CASSPREGVAEAFF. The CDR3 bases are TGTGCCAGCAGCCCGAGGGAGGGAGTCGCTGAAGCTTTCTTT.

The CDR3 coding sequence is TGTGCCAGCAGTGAATCCGGCGGGACTAGCGGACCCTACAATGAGCAGTTCTTC. This codes for CASSESGGTSGPYNEQFF. This rearrangement joins TRBV2 to TRBJ2-1, with TRBD2 identical over 11 bases. Trimming at V came to 2 bases and at J to 2 bases, leaving 8 bases not matched to a gene. CDR3 length: 18 residues. The germline V gene has CDR1 SNHLY and CDR2 FYNNEI.

This chain connects TRBV27 to TRBJ1-1; D is unresolved. CDR1 is MNHEY, CDR2 SMNVEV, per germline (reference sequence). V was pared by 4 bases and J by 0 bases, with 3 bases between. This CDR3 is built from 12 residues. The CDR3 sequence: CASSSMNTEAFF. The CDR3 DNA reads as TGTGCCAGCAGTTCCATGAACACTGAAGCTTTCTTT.

The chain couples TRBV5-1 to TRBJ2-1; the D is unclear. Trimming stripped 0 bases from V and 6 bases from J, with 10 bases between. CDR3 length: 14 amino acids. Germline values: CDR1 SGHRS, CDR2 YFSETQ. The CDR3 region has the DNA TGCGCCAGCAGCTTGGGGGCCCCGACCAATGAGCAGTTCTTC. It encodes CASSLGAPTNEQFF.

The rearrangement uses TRBV25-1 and TRBJ1-6; 8 positions match TRBD1. Germline assignment: CDR1 MGHDK and CDR2 SYGVNS. The CDR3 has 16 amino acids. Trimming at V came to 3 bases and at J to 7 bases, leaving 8 bases not matched to a gene. The CDR3 region is CASSDPRQGRNSPLHF. CDR3 nucleotides: TGTGCCAGCAGTGACCCGCGACAGGGGAGGAATTCACCCCTCCACTTT.

The chain combines TRBV19 with TRBJ2-5, with TRBD1 matching 9 bases. This CDR3 contains 13 residues. Trimming cost V 8 bases and J 4 bases; bases outside gene matches: 5. Germline loops: CDR1 LNHDA, CDR2 SQIVND (reference sequence). CDR3 residues: CASAGTGLETQYF. CDR3 DNA: TGTGCCAGTGCCGGGACAGGGTTAGAGACCCAGTACTTC. Variable domain in full (rest from reference TRBV19 and TRBJ2-5): DGGITQSPKYLFRKEGQNVTLSCEQNLNHDAMYWYRQDPGQGLRLIYYSQIVNDFQKGDIAEGYSVSREKKESFPLTVTSAQKNPTAFYLCASAGTGLETQYFGPGTRLLVL.

The rearrangement uses TRBV28 and TRBJ2-7; TRBD2 matches at 12 bases. The CDR3 runs to 14 residues. The V and J ends lost 5 bases and 5 bases, in that order; junction bases with no gene match: 4. The germline V gene has CDR1 MDHEN and CDR2 SYDVKM. DNA for the CDR3: TGTGCCAGCAGTGAGACTAGCGGGAGAAACGAGCAGTACTTC. The encoded protein is CASSETSGRNEQYF.

The gene calls are TRBV9 and TRBJ2-5, with D hard to call. CDR3 size: 15 residues. V lost 0 bases, J lost 3 bases, and 12 bases lay in between. Germline V gene lookup returns CDR1 SGDLS and CDR2 YYNGEE. The CDR3 loop is CASSVGGVLKETQYF. The CDR3 nucleotides are TGTGCCAGCAGCGTAGGAGGAGTACTCAAAGAGACCCAGTACTTC.

This chain links TRBV5-6 with TRBJ2-2; TRBD1 agrees at 7 bases. This CDR3 has 17 residues. Germline V gives CDR1 SGHDT, CDR2 YYEEEE. V shed 5 bases and J 2 bases; nucleotides not matched to a gene: 12. The CDR3 nucleotides read TGTGCCAGCAGGACCCGATCCGGGACAGACAACACCGGGGAGCTGTTTTTT. Its translation is CASRTRSGTDNTGELFF.

The rearrangement links TRBV6-1 to TRBJ1-2, with no clear D. The CDR3 length is 14 residues. V shed 1 base and J shed 3 bases, with 9 bases lying between them. Germline V gives CDR1 MNHNS, CDR2 SASEGT. This chain's CDR3 is CASSEGGGYYGYTF. The CDR3 coding sequence is TGTGCCAGCAGTGAAGGTGGCGGATACTATGGCTACACCTTC.

The gene calls are TRBV18 and TRBJ1-1, with TRBD1 as a possible D gene (6 bases). The CDR3 runs to 12 residues. CDR1 and CDR2 (germline): KGHSH, LQKENI. The V gene lost 3 bases and the J gene lost 7 bases, with 9 bases spanning the gap. CDR3 protein: CASSPRTVEAFF. CDR3 coding DNA: TGTGCCAGCTCACCGCGGACAGTTGAAGCTTTCTTT.

V usage is TRBV20-1 and J usage is TRBJ1-1; D remains ambiguous. Germline lookup yields CDR1 DFQATT and CDR2 SNEGSKA (reference sequence). This CDR3 has 11 residues. The V and J ends lost 0 bases and 7 bases respectively, with 6 bases between them. The DNA for the CDR3 is TGCAGTGCTAGAGATCACGGTGAAGCTTTCTTT. It encodes CSARDHGEAFF.

This clone appeared once. The gene calls are TRBV5-6 and TRBJ2-3; D gene uncertain. The V gene's germline CDR1 is SGHDT and CDR2 YYEEEE. This CDR3 has 13 residues. Trimming shortened V by 2 bases and J by 2 bases, and 6 bases separated the two germline ends. The DNA of the CDR3 is TGTGCCAGCAGCTTCCAAGCCACAGATACGCAGTATTTT. It is translated as CASSFQATDTQYF.

This clone appeared once. The rearrangement joins TRBV6-1 to TRBJ1-2; D might be TRBD1 (6 bases). CDR1 is MNHNS, CDR2 SASEGT, per germline. This CDR3 is 13 amino acids long. The V end was cut by 5 bases, the J end by 10 bases, with 17 bases between. CDR3 nucleotide sequence: TGTGCCAGCAGTAACCCACAGGGAAGCTTCTACACCTTC. Encoded protein: CASSNPQGSFYTF.

CDR3 in amino acids: CASGGARGMNTEAFF. CDR3 nucleotide sequence: TGCGCCAGCGGGGGGGCGCGGGGCATGAACACTGAAGCTTTCTTT. The J gene is TRBJ1-1, the V gene TRBV5-1; D may be TRBD1 (6 bases). The CDR3 length is 15 residues. Deletions cut 7 bases from V and 0 bases from J, with 16 bases between. Germline-derived CDR1 and CDR2 are SGHRS and YFSETQ.

This chain links TRBV9 with TRBJ2-3; D may be TRBD2 (5 bases). This CDR3 has 12 amino acids. Trimming took 7 bases from V and 5 from J, leaving 11 bases between them. From germline, CDR1 is SGDLS and CDR2 YYNGEE. The CDR3 region is CASGSQVDTQYF. CDR3 nucleotide sequence: TGTGCCAGCGGGAGTCAGGTAGATACGCAGTATTTT.

This chain connects TRBV28 to TRBJ1-1; 9 positions agree with TRBD1. This CDR3 is built from 14 residues. Germline V gene lookup returns CDR1 MDHEN and CDR2 SYDVKM. Unmatched junction bases numbered 3, after V lost 4 bases and J lost 3 bases. CDR3 sequence: CASSSTGGYTEAFF. The CDR3 bases are TGTGCCAGCAGTTCGACAGGGGGATACACTGAAGCTTTCTTT.

V is TRBV5-6 and J is TRBJ2-5, with TRBD2 as a possible D gene (7 bases). Trimming removed 4 bases from V and 2 bases from J, with 24 bases in between. CDR1 and CDR2 from the germline V gene are SGHDT and YYEEEE. CDR3 length: 18 amino acids. CDR3 amino acids: CASSLGYRGAGLQETQYF. The CDR3 DNA sequence: TGTGCCAGCAGCCTGGGTTATCGGGGGGCGGGATTACAAGAGACCCAGTACTTC.